This T cell receptor beta chain derives from a study of spatial heterogeneity in lung cancer. This clonotype is classed as medium-sized. One entry per CDR3 protein, called by TCRdb with MiXCR from the 5' RACE reads. The sample has about 21,000 distinct CDR3 sequences, roughly 4.5% seen once. Time point specified: sample taken at primary tumor resection. This TCR derives from a male donor with early-stage non-small cell lung cancer. Sample: PBMCs, taken at surgery.

In DNA, the CDR3 is TGTGCCAGCAGTTCCGGGACTAGCGGCTACGAGCAGTACTTC. Protein product: CASSSGTSGYEQYF. The V gene is TRBV12-3 or TRBV12-4, the J gene TRBJ2-7; 11 bases align to TRBD2. Trimming took 4 bases from V and 3 from J; bases not matched to a gene: 2. CDR3 length: 14 residues.